This T cell receptor beta chain was sequenced for a study of early stage breast cancer tumors. The germline V gene has CDR1 LNHNV and CDR2 YYDKDF (reference sequence). This CDR3 comprises 15 residues. Trimming cost V 8 bases and J 6 bases; bases outside gene matches: 12. Generated by immunoSEQ multiplex PCR, the TCRdb table keeps only in-frame clones and is missing some. The sample holds some 58,000 clones, about 74% seen once. V gene TRBV15 combines with J gene TRBJ2-1; 8 nucleotides align to TRBD1. Sequenced: blood. The receptor's source is a person aged 30-39 years with breast cancer. DNA for the CDR3: TGTGCCACCGACACAGACAGGGGCCCGAGCAATGAGCAGTTCTTC. Protein: CATDTDRGPSNEQFF.